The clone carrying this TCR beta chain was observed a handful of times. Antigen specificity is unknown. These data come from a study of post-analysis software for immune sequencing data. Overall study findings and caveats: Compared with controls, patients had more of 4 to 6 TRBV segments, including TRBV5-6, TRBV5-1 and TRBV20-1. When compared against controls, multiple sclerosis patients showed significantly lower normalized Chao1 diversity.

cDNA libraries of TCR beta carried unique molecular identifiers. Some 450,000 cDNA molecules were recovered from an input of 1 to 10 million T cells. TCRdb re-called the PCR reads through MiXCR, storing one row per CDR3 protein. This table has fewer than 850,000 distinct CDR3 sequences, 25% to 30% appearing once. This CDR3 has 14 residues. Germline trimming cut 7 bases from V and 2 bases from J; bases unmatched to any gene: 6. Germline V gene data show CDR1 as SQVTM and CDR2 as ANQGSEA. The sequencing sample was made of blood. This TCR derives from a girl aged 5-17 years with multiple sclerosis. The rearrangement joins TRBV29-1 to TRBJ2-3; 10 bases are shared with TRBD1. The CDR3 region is CSAAGTGATDTQYF. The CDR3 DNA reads TGCAGCGCGGCCGGGACAGGGGCCACAGATACGCAGTATTTT.